This is a list of T cell receptor beta chains from one sample in a study of blood T cell repertoires in COVID-19. Some clones are missing from TCRdb's copy, which holds only in-frame ones; the method was immunoSEQ multiplex PCR. The data hold a few hundred thousand clones, with about 86% observed a single time. The sequencing sample was made of peripheral blood. The receptors here all came from a woman in her fifties or sixties with COVID-19, enrolled during active disease. Both conserved end residues are part of each CDR3. The D gene is left open where the match is weak. Part of the rows lack a size; the others show once, few, many or a class for expanded clones.

D gene: TRBD2
clone size: once
V gene: TRBV10-3
J gene: TRBJ2-1
CDR3 DNA: TGTGCCATCAGTGTAGCGGGGGCGGCGCAGAATGAGCAGTTCTTC
CDR3 protein: CAISVAGAAQNEQFF

D gene: TRBD1
clone size: few
V gene: TRBV19
J gene: TRBJ1-2
CDR3 DNA: TGTGCCAGTAGTATCCCAGGGGGTCGCTATGGCTACACCTTC
CDR3 protein: CASSIPGGRYGYTF

D gene: .
clone size: .
V gene: TRBV5-4
J gene: TRBJ2-4
CDR3 DNA: TGTGCCAGCAGCTCCTTAAAGGAGGGTTTAGCCAAAAACATTCAGTACTTC
CDR3 protein: CASSSLKEGLAKNIQYF

D gene: .
clone size: .
V gene: TRBV12-5
J gene: TRBJ1-1
CDR3 DNA: TGTGCTAGTGGCCTGCGCACAGAGATGAACACTGAAGCTTTCTTT
CDR3 protein: CASGLRTEMNTEAFF

D gene: .
clone size: .
V gene: TRBV10-2
J gene: TRBJ1-1
CDR3 DNA: TGCGCCAGCAGTGAGTCGACAGAAGCTTTCTTT
CDR3 protein: CASSESTEAFF

D gene: .
clone size: .
V gene: TRBV6-5
J gene: TRBJ1-1
CDR3 DNA: TGTGCCACTTTGGACGGACTGAAGAACACTGAAGCTTTCTTT
CDR3 protein: CATLDGLKNTEAFF

D gene: .
clone size: .
V gene: TRBV5-4
J gene: TRBJ1-2
CDR3 DNA: TGTGCCAGCAGCTTGCAGGGCCCAGGAGGCTACACCTTC
CDR3 protein: CASSLQGPGGYTF

D gene: TRBD1
clone size: .
V gene: TRBV5-1
J gene: TRBJ2-1
CDR3 DNA: TGCGCCAGCAGCTCACTGGCGGGGACAGGGGCCAATGAGCAGTTCTTC
CDR3 protein: CASSSLAGTGANEQFF

D gene: TRBD2
clone size: .
V gene: TRBV30
J gene: TRBJ2-2
CDR3 DNA: TGTGCCTGGCGCGGGGGGGTGATCGGGGAGCTGTTTTTT
CDR3 protein: CAWRGGVIGELFF

D gene: TRBD1
clone size: .
V gene: TRBV5-3
J gene: TRBJ2-7
CDR3 DNA: TGTGCCCATACCCGGGGACAGGGGCGTGCTTCCTACTACGAGCAGTACTTC
CDR3 protein: CAHTRGQGRASYYEQYF

D gene: .
clone size: many
V gene: TRBV2
J gene: TRBJ1-2
CDR3 DNA: TGTGCCAGCACTCTCGAGGACAGCTATGGCTACACCTTC
CDR3 protein: CASTLEDSYGYTF

D gene: .
clone size: once
V gene: TRBV18
J gene: TRBJ1-2
CDR3 DNA: TGTGCCAGCTCTTCGAATAGCTATGGCTACACCTTC
CDR3 protein: CASSSNSYGYTF

D gene: .
clone size: .
V gene: TRBV21-1
J gene: TRBJ2-5
CDR3 DNA: TGTGCCAGCAGCATCCACGACGACAGATTCCAAGAGACCCAGTACTTC
CDR3 protein: CASSIHDDRFQETQYF

D gene: .
clone size: few
V gene: TRBV11-2
J gene: TRBJ1-6
CDR3 DNA: TGTGCCAGCAGCTTATATCCGGGGATGAATTCACCCCTCCACTTT
CDR3 protein: CASSLYPGMNSPLHF

D gene: TRBD1
clone size: once
V gene: TRBV19
J gene: TRBJ2-7
CDR3 DNA: TGTGCCAGTAGTATAGTGCGGCAGGGGGCAAACGACGAGCAGTACTTC
CDR3 protein: CASSIVRQGANDEQYF

D gene: .
clone size: .
V gene: TRBV15
J gene: TRBJ2-1
CDR3 DNA: TGTGCCACCAGCAACAGGGTGACCTACAATGAGCAGTTCTTC
CDR3 protein: CATSNRVTYNEQFF

D gene: .
clone size: .
V gene: TRBV6-5
J gene: TRBJ1-2
CDR3 DNA: TGTGCCAGCAGCCTAACTCCAGGGGCCTATGGCTACACCTTC
CDR3 protein: CASSLTPGAYGYTF

D gene: TRBD2
clone size: .
V gene: TRBV19
J gene: TRBJ2-1
CDR3 DNA: TGTGCCAGTAGTTGGGCGGGGGTGACCTACAATGAGCAGTTCTTC
CDR3 protein: CASSWAGVTYNEQFF

D gene: TRBD1
clone size: few
V gene: TRBV19
J gene: TRBJ1-6
CDR3 DNA: TGTGCCAGTAGTTTTTCTGCCGGGACAGGGTCCTCACCCCTCCACTTT
CDR3 protein: CASSFSAGTGSSPLHF

D gene: TRBD1
clone size: few
V gene: TRBV29-1
J gene: TRBJ2-5
CDR3 DNA: TGCAGCGTTGTAAGGGGGCGAGGAGAGACCCAGTACTTC
CDR3 protein: CSVVRGRGETQYF

D gene: .
clone size: .
V gene: TRBV7-8
J gene: TRBJ1-1
CDR3 DNA: TGTGCCAGCAGCTTATATCTGAACACTGAAGCTTTCTTT
CDR3 protein: CASSLYLNTEAFF

D gene: TRBD2
clone size: .
V gene: TRBV15
J gene: TRBJ2-3
CDR3 DNA: TGTGCCACCAGCAGAGGTGGGACTAGCGGGGGCACCTCCCAGACGCAGTATTTT
CDR3 protein: CATSRGGTSGGTSQTQYF

D gene: .
clone size: .
V gene: TRBV5-5
J gene: TRBJ1-1
CDR3 DNA: TGTGCCAGCAGCCTCCCAGGGAACACTGAAGCTTTCTTT
CDR3 protein: CASSLPGNTEAFF

D gene: TRBD1
clone size: .
V gene: TRBV18
J gene: TRBJ2-3
CDR3 DNA: TGTGCCAGCTCACGAACGGGACAGGGGGTGGATACGCAGTATTTT
CDR3 protein: CASSRTGQGVDTQYF

D gene: .
clone size: .
V gene: TRBV2
J gene: TRBJ1-1
CDR3 DNA: TGTGCCAGCAGTGAGGACGGGGACACTGAAGCTTTCTTT
CDR3 protein: CASSEDGDTEAFF

D gene: .
clone size: .
V gene: TRBV7-2
J gene: TRBJ1-1
CDR3 DNA: TGTGCCAGCAGCTCCGTAGAAGCTTTCTTT
CDR3 protein: CASSSVEAFF

D gene: .
clone size: few
V gene: TRBV18
J gene: TRBJ2-1
CDR3 DNA: TGTGCCAGCTCACCAGCAGGCTCCTACAATGAGCAGTTCTTC
CDR3 protein: CASSPAGSYNEQFF

D gene: TRBD1
clone size: once
V gene: TRBV28
J gene: TRBJ1-3
CDR3 DNA: TGTGCCAGCAGGGGACCTCGGGACAGGGATTCGGCTGGAAACACCATATATTTT
CDR3 protein: CASRGPRDRDSAGNTIYF

D gene: .
clone size: many
V gene: TRBV4-2
J gene: TRBJ2-3
CDR3 DNA: TGTGCCAGCAGCCAAGATATACAGGCCGTAGATACGCAGTATTTT
CDR3 protein: CASSQDIQAVDTQYF

D gene: .
clone size: .
V gene: TRBV27
J gene: TRBJ2-2
CDR3 DNA: TGTGCCAGCAGTTCGGGGGGGACAGTTACCGGGGAGCTGTTTTTT
CDR3 protein: CASSSGGTVTGELFF

D gene: .
clone size: .
V gene: TRBV7-6
J gene: TRBJ2-2
CDR3 DNA: TGTGCCAGCAGCTCCGCCGGGACATTTAACACCGGGGAGCTGTTTTTT
CDR3 protein: CASSSAGTFNTGELFF

D gene: .
clone size: .
V gene: TRBV5-1
J gene: TRBJ2-3
CDR3 DNA: TGCGCCAGCAGCTTCGGAGTAGCAGCAGATACGCAGTATTTT
CDR3 protein: CASSFGVAADTQYF

D gene: .
clone size: .
V gene: TRBV21-1
J gene: TRBJ2-1
CDR3 DNA: TGTGCCAGCAGCAAGAGCACCTGGGCCGAGCAGTTCTTC
CDR3 protein: CASSKSTWAEQFF

D gene: TRBD1
clone size: .
V gene: TRBV10-3
J gene: TRBJ2-7
CDR3 DNA: TGTGCCATCAGTGAGTCGGTCCCCGGGACAGGGTCCTACGAGCAGTACTTC
CDR3 protein: CAISESVPGTGSYEQYF

D gene: .
clone size: .
V gene: TRBV7-8
J gene: TRBJ1-3
CDR3 DNA: TGTGCCAGCAGCTTACAGGGTGCTGGAAACACCATATATTTT
CDR3 protein: CASSLQGAGNTIYF

D gene: TRBD1
clone size: .
V gene: TRBV5-1
J gene: TRBJ1-3
CDR3 DNA: TGCGCCAGCAGCCCCAGCAAACAGGGGGGTAACACCATATATTTT
CDR3 protein: CASSPSKQGGNTIYF

D gene: TRBD1
clone size: few
V gene: TRBV7-9
J gene: TRBJ1-1
CDR3 DNA: TGTGCCAGCAGCTTATGGACAGGGATGAACACTGAAGCTTTCTTT
CDR3 protein: CASSLWTGMNTEAFF

D gene: .
clone size: .
V gene: TRBV10-3
J gene: TRBJ1-1
CDR3 DNA: TGTGCCATCAGCGAGAGCCCGCGGACCCACCGAAGAGGGGCTTTCTTT
CDR3 protein: CAISESPRTHRRGAFF

D gene: .
clone size: .
V gene: TRBV7-9
J gene: TRBJ1-2
CDR3 DNA: TGTGCCAGCAGCTCCGACTCCTGGGGCTACACCTTC
CDR3 protein: CASSSDSWGYTF

D gene: TRBD1
clone size: .
V gene: TRBV7-9
J gene: TRBJ1-6
CDR3 DNA: TGTGCCAGCAGTCGGACAGGGGGCCCGGCTCCGTATTCACCCCTCCACTTT
CDR3 protein: CASSRTGGPAPYSPLHF

D gene: TRBD2
clone size: .
V gene: TRBV3-1/TRBV3-2
J gene: TRBJ2-3
CDR3 DNA: TGTGCCAGCAGCCAGCGGGGGGGGTCGGCAGATACGCAGTATTTT
CDR3 protein: CASSQRGGSADTQYF

D gene: TRBD1
clone size: .
V gene: TRBV30
J gene: TRBJ1-6
CDR3 DNA: TGTGCCTGCGTCAGGACAGGGGCTAGTTTGAATTCACCCCTCCACTTT
CDR3 protein: CACVRTGASLNSPLHF

D gene: TRBD1
clone size: .
V gene: TRBV7-2
J gene: TRBJ1-2
CDR3 DNA: TGTGCCAGCAGCCTCCCGGGACAGGGAGGATATGGCTACACCTTC
CDR3 protein: CASSLPGQGGYGYTF

D gene: .
clone size: .
V gene: TRBV7-9
J gene: TRBJ1-2
CDR3 DNA: TGTGCCAGCAGGGGTTCAGGCGGGCCCCTATTGGGATTCTATGGCTACACCTTC
CDR3 protein: CASRGSGGPLLGFYGYTF

D gene: .
clone size: .
V gene: TRBV7-2
J gene: TRBJ1-1
CDR3 DNA: TGTGCCAGCAGCTCGCAGGGCAATAACGCTGAAGCTTTCTTT
CDR3 protein: CASSSQGNNAEAFF

D gene: .
clone size: few
V gene: TRBV24-1
J gene: TRBJ2-3
CDR3 DNA: TGTGCCACCAGTGCCGGAGGGGGGGGGTACACAGATACGCAGTATTTT
CDR3 protein: CATSAGGGGYTDTQYF

D gene: TRBD1
clone size: .
V gene: TRBV6-6
J gene: TRBJ1-3
CDR3 DNA: TGTGCCAGCAGTTACTCCCTCAGGGGGCCAGGAAACACCATATATTTT
CDR3 protein: CASSYSLRGPGNTIYF

D gene: .
clone size: .
V gene: TRBV2
J gene: TRBJ2-2
CDR3 DNA: TGTGCCAGCAGTGAAAAGACTAGAAGCACCGGGGAGCTGTTTTTT
CDR3 protein: CASSEKTRSTGELFF

D gene: .
clone size: .
V gene: TRBV19
J gene: TRBJ1-5
CDR3 DNA: TGTGCCAGTAGTGCGGTTGGGCTAGGACTGATCAATCAGCCCCAGCATTTT
CDR3 protein: CASSAVGLGLINQPQHF

D gene: .
clone size: .
V gene: TRBV21-1
J gene: TRBJ1-2
CDR3 DNA: TGTGCCAGCAGCAAATACGGGGGGCTGGGTGGCTACACCTTC
CDR3 protein: CASSKYGGLGGYTF

D gene: .
clone size: .
V gene: TRBV9
J gene: TRBJ2-6
CDR3 DNA: TGTGCCAGCAGCGTGGGCAGGGGCGCTAGCTCTGGGGCCAACGTCCTGACTTTC
CDR3 protein: CASSVGRGASSGANVLTF

D gene: .
clone size: .
V gene: TRBV3-1/TRBV3-2
J gene: TRBJ1-1
CDR3 DNA: TGTGCCAGCGGGTGGGCAGCTAAAGCTTTCTTT
CDR3 protein: CASGWAAKAFF

D gene: .
clone size: .
V gene: TRBV19
J gene: TRBJ2-1
CDR3 DNA: TGTGCCAGTAGTAGTCTACCCAACAATGAGCAGTTCTTC
CDR3 protein: CASSSLPNNEQFF